The 15 T cell receptor beta chains listed next were all sequenced from one sample in a study of CD8 T cells in ankylosing spondylitis. TCRdb independently ran MiXCR on the 5' RACE reads; one entry per CDR3 protein. Here the sample spans under 450,000 distinct CDR3 sequences, 20% being singletons. The sequenced sample was blood, either unsorted or a sorted T cell fraction (not recorded which). These TCRs come from a male donor with ankylosing spondylitis or in good health (not recorded which).

This chain connects TRBV5-1 to TRBJ2-3; TRBD2 agrees at 7 bases. The ends lost 7 bases at V and 1 base at J; junction bases unmatched: 6. There are 14 residues in the CDR3. From germline, CDR1 is SGHRS and CDR2 YFSETQ. The DNA of the CDR3 is TGCGCCAGCGCTGGGGAGGGCCGCACAGATACGCAGTATTTT. Protein: CASAGEGRTDTQYF.

This clonotype was counted between two and nine times. The chain employs TRBV29-1 and TRBJ2-7; no reliable D call. There are 12 residues in the CDR3. CDR1 and CDR2 (germline): SQVTM, ANQGSEA. V was pared by 2 bases and J by 2 bases, with 7 bases between. CDR3 region: CSVEISAYEQYF. The DNA of the CDR3 is TGCAGCGTTGAAATATCAGCCTACGAGCAGTACTTC.

This clonotype occurred a few times. The chain is built from TRBV10-2 and TRBJ2-5; the D gene is possibly TRBD2 (6 bases). CDR3 length: 18 amino acids. CDR1 is WSHSY and CDR2 is SAAADI in the germline V gene. The V end was cut by 3 bases, the J end by 1 base, with 21 bases between. The CDR3 loop is CASSEGRGGALSQETQYF. The DNA of the CDR3 is TGCGCCAGCAGTGAAGGAAGGGGCGGGGCTCTTAGCCAAGAGACCCAGTACTTC.

This clonotype was found a few times. This chain connects TRBV11-2 to TRBJ2-7, with D perhaps TRBD1 (5 bases). Germline V CDR1 and CDR2: SGHAT, FQNNGV. V was trimmed by 1 base and J by 4 bases, leaving 11 bases between them. CDR3 length equals 14 residues. The DNA for the CDR3 is TGTGCCAGCAGCTTAGGGGCAGGGTGGTACGAGCAGTACTTC. Its translation is CASSLGAGWYEQYF.

V and J are TRBV30 and TRBJ2-2, with D hard to call. The CDR3 is 11 residues long. V was clipped by 0 bases and J by 7 bases, with 3 bases between them. Germline V gives CDR1 GTSNPN, CDR2 SVGIG (reference sequence). This CDR3 reads CAWSVDGELFF. CDR3 nucleotides: TGTGCCTGGAGTGTGGACGGGGAGCTGTTTTTT.

This clonotype was detected a few times. This chain links TRBV6-1 with TRBJ2-3; D unresolved. V was trimmed by 6 bases and J by 6 bases, leaving 13 bases between them. This CDR3 has 13 amino acids. Germline lookup yields CDR1 MNHNS and CDR2 SASEGT. The CDR3 sequence: CASRPLTRDTQYF. CDR3 nucleotides: TGTGCCAGCAGGCCACTTACGCGGGATACGCAGTATTTT.

The table lists this clonotype with a few counts. V usage is TRBV7-3 and J usage is TRBJ2-2, with D possibly matching TRBD1 (6 bases). Germline loops: CDR1 SGHTA, CDR2 FQGTGA. The CDR3 runs 15 residues. V shed 2 bases and J shed 0 bases, with 7 bases lying between them. CDR3 amino acids: CASSLQGTNTGELFF. The CDR3 region has the DNA TGTGCCAGCAGCTTACAGGGGACGAACACCGGGGAGCTGTTTTTT.

This clonotype occurred a few times. V gene TRBV11-2 combines with J gene TRBJ2-5; D is uncertain. CDR3 length: 15 residues. The V end was cut by 3 bases, the J end by 5 bases, with 16 bases between. From germline, CDR1 is SGHAT and CDR2 FQNNGV. The CDR3 coding sequence is TGTGCCAGCAGCTTGGCTCCTCCGGCCTGGGAGACCCAGTACTTC. Protein product: CASSLAPPAWETQYF.

The rearrangement uses TRBV3-1 and TRBJ2-1; tentatively, D is TRBD2 (5 bases). This CDR3 spans 16 amino acids. The ends were cut back, 0 bases at V and 2 bases at J, with 11 bases in the middle. The V gene's germline CDR1 is LGHDT and CDR2 YNNKEL (reference sequence). The DNA of the CDR3 is TGTGCCAGCAGCCAAGACTCCGGACTGGCCTACAATGAGCAGTTCTTC. The encoded protein is CASSQDSGLAYNEQFF.

The rearrangement joins TRBV5-5 to TRBJ2-1, with D tentatively TRBD2 (5 bases). Germline loops: CDR1 SGHKS, CDR2 YYEKEE (reference sequence). V was pared by 4 bases and J by 8 bases, with 13 bases between. This CDR3 has 13 amino acids. The CDR3 nucleotides read TGTGCCAGCAGCCCTGAGGGTTGGCATGAGCAGTTCTTC. It translates to CASSPEGWHEQFF. The variable domain in full, completed from reference TRBV5-5 and TRBJ2-1, reads DAGVTQSPTHLIKTRGQQVTLRCSPISGHKSVSWYQQVLGQGPQFIFQYYEKEERGRGNFPDRFSARQFPNYSSELNVNALLLGDSALYLCASSPEGWHEQFFGPGTRLTVL.

The chain links TRBV4-1 to TRBJ2-1, with D perhaps TRBD2 (8 bases). CDR1 and CDR2 from the germline V gene are MGHRA and YSYEKL. The CDR3 extends over 15 amino acids. The V gene lost 4 bases and the J gene lost 6 bases, with 16 bases spanning the gap. The CDR3 DNA sequence: TGCGCCAGCAGCCCCGGGAGGGGGCAGAGCAATGAGCAGTTCTTC. This sequence encodes CASSPGRGQSNEQFF.

This chain links TRBV9 with TRBJ2-1; 8 bases are a match to TRBD1. The CDR3 has 14 residues. Germline V lookup: CDR1 SGDLS, CDR2 YYNGEE. The V and J ends lost 6 bases and 0 bases, in that order; junction bases with no gene match: 2. The CDR3 is CASTGGPSYNEQFF. DNA for the CDR3: TGTGCCAGCACAGGGGGCCCCTCCTACAATGAGCAGTTCTTC.

The rearrangement uses TRBV10-3 and TRBJ2-2, with TRBD1 as a possible D gene (5 bases). Trimming cost V 11 bases and J 4 bases, with 17 bases left between them. Germline loops: CDR1 ENHRY, CDR2 SYGVKD. The CDR3 has 14 residues. Here the CDR3 DNA reads TGTGCCTCGTTGGGGCACGGAATCACCGGGGAGCTGTTTTTT. This gives the protein CASLGHGITGELFF.

This chain connects TRBV6-4 to TRBJ2-1; D gene ambiguous. Per germline, CDR1 MRHNA and CDR2 SNTAGT. The V end lost 0 bases, the J end lost 7 bases, and 7 bases lay between the germline ends. The CDR3 is 13 residues long. In nucleotides, the CDR3 is TGTGCCAGCAGTGACTCGCCTGAAAATGAGCAGTTCTTC. Translating gives CASSDSPENEQFF.

The chain joins TRBV7-9 to TRBJ2-7, with 7 bases matching TRBD2. The ends lost 5 bases at V and 5 bases at J; junction bases unmatched: 12. The CDR3 runs to 15 residues. CDR1 and CDR2 (germline): SEHNR, FQNEAQ (reference sequence). CDR3 residues: CASSPTSRYLDEQYF. CDR3 nucleotide sequence: TGTGCCAGCAGCCCGACTAGCCGCTACCTGGACGAGCAGTACTTC.